This T cell receptor beta chain was obtained from a study of post-analysis software for immune sequencing data. As for the study in general: Courses of disease covered relapsing-remitting, secondary progressive and progressive-relapsing multiple sclerosis. Whole-study findings and limits: A significant reduction in normalized Chao1 diversity was observed in multiple sclerosis patients versus controls. About 5 TRBV segments, including TRBV5-6, TRBV5-1 and TRBV20-1, were more frequent in patients than controls.

TCR beta cDNA libraries had unique molecular identifiers. A population of about 0.85 to 11 million T cells gave rise to about half a million cDNA molecules. TCRdb called the PCR reads again in MiXCR, with one record for every CDR3 protein. The repertoire holds over 700,000 distinct CDR3 sequences, with roughly 27% as singletons. Details on this clonotype: The antigen remains undetermined.

Germline loops: CDR1 SGHRS, CDR2 YFSETQ. The CDR3 extends over 13 amino acids. V lost 0 bases to trimming and J lost 13 bases, with 14 bases between them. The rearrangement joins TRBV5-1 to TRBJ2-4; D possibly uses TRBD1 or TRBD2 (5 bases each). This sequence originates from a girl aged 10 to 17 with multiple sclerosis. The sequenced sample was blood. CDR3 DNA sequence: TGCGCCAGCAGCTTGGCCGGGACGCCTGACCAGTACTTC. As protein: CASSLAGTPDQYF.